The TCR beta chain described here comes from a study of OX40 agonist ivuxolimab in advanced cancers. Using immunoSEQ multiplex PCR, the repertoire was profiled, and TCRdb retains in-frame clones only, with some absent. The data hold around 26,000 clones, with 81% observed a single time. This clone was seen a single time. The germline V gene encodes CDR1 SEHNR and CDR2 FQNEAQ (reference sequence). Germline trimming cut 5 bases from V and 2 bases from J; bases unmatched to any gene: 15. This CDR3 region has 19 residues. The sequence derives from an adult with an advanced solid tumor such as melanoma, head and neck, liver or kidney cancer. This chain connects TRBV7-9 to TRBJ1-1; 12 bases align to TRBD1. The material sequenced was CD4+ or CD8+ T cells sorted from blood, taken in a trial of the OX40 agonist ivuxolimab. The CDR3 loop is CASSRFSVGQGARNTEAFF. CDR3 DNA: TGTGCCAGCAGCCGCTTTTCAGTGGGACAGGGGGCGCGCAACACTGAAGCTTTCTTT.